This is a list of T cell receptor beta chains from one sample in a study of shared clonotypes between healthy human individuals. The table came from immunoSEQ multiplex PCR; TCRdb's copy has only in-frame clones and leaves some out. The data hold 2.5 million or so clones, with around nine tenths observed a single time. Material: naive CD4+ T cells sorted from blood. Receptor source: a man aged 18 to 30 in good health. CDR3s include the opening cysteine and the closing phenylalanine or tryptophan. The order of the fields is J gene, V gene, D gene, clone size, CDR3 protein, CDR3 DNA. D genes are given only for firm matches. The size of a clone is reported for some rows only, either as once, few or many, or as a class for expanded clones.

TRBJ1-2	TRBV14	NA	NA	CASSQVRGNGYTF	TGTGCCAGCAGCCAAGTTCGGGGAAATGGCTACACCTTC
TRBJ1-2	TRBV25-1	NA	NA	CASSDQPDAYYGYTF	TGTGCCAGCAGTGACCAACCGGACGCATACTATGGCTACACCTTC
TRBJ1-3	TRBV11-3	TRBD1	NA	CASSGQVSSGNTIYF	TGTGCCAGCAGCGGACAGGTCTCGTCTGGAAACACCATATATTTT
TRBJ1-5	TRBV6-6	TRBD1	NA	CASNPGQGGNQPQHF	TGTGCCAGCAACCCGGGACAGGGGGGCAATCAGCCCCAGCATTTT
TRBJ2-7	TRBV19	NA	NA	CASSMVAPSYEQYF	TGTGCCAGTAGTATGGTGGCTCCATCCTACGAGCAGTACTTC
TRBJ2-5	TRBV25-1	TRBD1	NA	CASSAGTGARGETQYF	TGTGCCAGCAGCGCCGGGACAGGGGCAAGGGGGGAGACCCAGTACTTC
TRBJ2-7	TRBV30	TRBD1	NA	CAGDRGHEQYF	TGTGCCGGAGACAGGGGGCACGAGCAGTACTTC
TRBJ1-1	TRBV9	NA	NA	CASSVEGLGTTEAFF	TGTGCCAGCAGCGTAGAGGGGCTAGGGACCACTGAAGCTTTCTTT
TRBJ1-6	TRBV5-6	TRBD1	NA	CASSWTQGARSPLHF	TGTGCCAGCAGCTGGACCCAGGGGGCCCGATCACCCCTCCACTTT
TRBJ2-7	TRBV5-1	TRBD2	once	CASSLAASGRRFSYEQYF	TGCGCCAGCAGCTTGGCGGCTAGCGGGAGGCGTTTCTCCTACGAGCAGTACTTC
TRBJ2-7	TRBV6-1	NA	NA	CASSDRMSAYEQYF	TGTGCCAGCAGTGACAGGATGTCAGCCTACGAGCAGTACTTC
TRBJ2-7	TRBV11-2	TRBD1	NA	CASSPDRGSYEQYF	TGTGCCAGCAGCCCTGACAGGGGTTCCTACGAGCAGTACTTC
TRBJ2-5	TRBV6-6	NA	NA	CASSYRGGETQYF	TGTGCCAGCAGTTACAGAGGAGGGGAGACCCAGTACTTC
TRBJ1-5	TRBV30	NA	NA	CAWSARGNQPQHF	TGTGCCTGGAGCGCAAGGGGCAATCAGCCCCAGCATTTT
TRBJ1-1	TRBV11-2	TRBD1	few	CASSLTGTATEAFF	TGTGCCAGCAGCTTGACCGGGACAGCGACTGAAGCTTTCTTT
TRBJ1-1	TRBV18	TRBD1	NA	CASSPLRGTDTEAFF	TGTGCCAGCTCACCACTCAGGGGGACGGACACTGAAGCTTTCTTT
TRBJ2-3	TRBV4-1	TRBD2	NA	CASSQTGTSGGARDTQYF	TGCGCCAGCAGCCAGACCGGGACTAGCGGGGGGGCGCGGGATACGCAGTATTTT
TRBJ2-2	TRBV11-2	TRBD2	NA	CASSFRLAGVVAGELFF	TGTGCCAGCAGCTTCAGACTAGCGGGAGTCGTAGCCGGGGAGCTGTTTTTT
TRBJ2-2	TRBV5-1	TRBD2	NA	CASKSGSGESTGELFF	TGCGCCAGCAAGTCTGGGAGCGGGGAGTCCACCGGGGAGCTGTTTTTT
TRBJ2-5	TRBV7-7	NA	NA	CASSPRDRGETQYF	TGTGCTAGCAGCCCAAGGGACCGCGGGGAGACCCAGTACTTC
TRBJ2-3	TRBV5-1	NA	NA	CASSLSGGIGTGAQYF	TGCGCCAGCAGCTTGAGTGGGGGTATCGGGACGGGTGCGCAGTATTTT
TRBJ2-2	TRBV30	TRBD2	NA	CAWSRLAVTGELFF	TGTGCCTGGAGTCGACTAGCGGTAACCGGGGAGCTGTTTTTT
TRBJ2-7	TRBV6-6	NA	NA	CASSSREGHYEQYF	TGTGCCAGCAGTTCTCGTGAGGGACACTACGAGCAGTACTTC